This TCR beta chain was identified in a study of shared clonotypes between healthy human individuals. Findings and limits, study-wide: Researchers found naive subsets generally carried larger estimated richness than memory subsets.

This clone was seen once. Antigen unknown. The table came from immunoSEQ multiplex PCR; TCRdb's copy has only in-frame clones and leaves some out. The repertoire holds hundreds of thousands of clones, with roughly 98% as singletons. CDR3 length: 15 residues. CDR1 and CDR2 (germline): MNHEY, SVGAGI. Trimming took off 2 bases at V and 0 bases at J, with 10 bases between the two ends. Naive CD8 cells, CD45RO-negative and positively selected for CCR7, excluded terminally differentiated effector memory CD45RA+ cells. V and J are TRBV6-5 and TRBJ1-1; no firm D call. This TCR was recovered from a man aged 25-45 years in good health. The sample taken for sequencing was naive CD8+ T cells sorted from blood. The CDR3 sequence: CASSYGDGLNTEAFF. Written as DNA, the CDR3 is TGTGCCAGCAGTTACGGGGATGGCCTGAACACTGAAGCTTTCTTT.